The entry below gives a single T cell receptor (beta chain) sequence along with its context. Sequencing of TCR beta drew on CD8+ and CD4+ T cells from blood. Negative isolation was applied to CD8+ and CD4+ T cells, and FACS enrichment was applied to TEMRA cells. The CDR3 sequence is 18 residues long. V gave up 1 base and J gave up 4 bases; unmatched junction bases: 10. The entry originates in a study of CD8 T cells in Susac syndrome. Random hexamers primed reverse transcription of about 0.45 to 1 ug RNA. Amplification of TCR beta CDR3 spanned 54 Vbeta and 13 Jbeta via immunoSEQ multiplex PCR. TCRdb called the immunoSEQ multiplex PCR reads again in MiXCR, with one record for every CDR3 protein. Among 55,000 to 85,000 distinct CDR3 sequences, over 95% were seen once, and the ten largest hold roughly 0.11%.

The clonotype originates from a human donor with multiple sclerosis. The sequenced material came from CD4+ T cells from PBMCs. The chain has TRBV12-3 or TRBV12-4 and TRBJ2-2; TRBD2 matches at 9 bases. CDR3 DNA: TGTGCCAGCAGTTTAGTAGGTTTTCTAGCGGGGAGCACCGGGGAGCTGTTTTTT. Encoded protein: CASSLVGFLAGSTGELFF.